This T cell receptor (beta chain) originates from a study of T-cell memory formation after mild COVID-19. V was pared by 4 bases and J by 4 bases, with 8 bases of the junction left unmatched. There are 15 residues in the CDR3. Per the germline V gene, CDR1 is LGHNA and CDR2 is YNFKEQ. TCRdb ran MiXCR on the 5' RACE reads and lists one entry per CDR3 protein. The table includes more than 250,000 distinct CDR3 sequences, around 15% detected once. The TCR sequence derives from a man aged 18 to 30 who had mild COVID-19 (a few samples of this study predate the infection). Cell type and time point are not known. The rearrangement joins TRBV4-2 to TRBJ2-3; 7 nucleotides line up with TRBD1. The sample taken for sequencing was PBMCs or a T cell subset sorted from them (not recorded which). CDR3 protein: CASSPGQIAPDTQYF. In DNA form, the CDR3 reads TGTGCCAGCAGCCCGGGACAGATCGCTCCAGATACGCAGTATTTT.